This record looks at one TCR beta chain sequence and its context. The target antigen is unknown. Method: immunoSEQ multiplex PCR; TCRdb's copy keeps in-frame clones and lacks some. There are tens of thousands of clones in the sample; roughly 90% occur only once, and around 0.4% lies in the top ten. This record belongs to a study of OX40 agonist ivuxolimab in advanced cancers. On the study more broadly: An agonistic anti-OX40 (CD134) antibody, ivuxolimab, was used to treat the patients. Checkpoint inhibitors had been given previously to under 50% of patients. Study results and caveats: Researchers report that CD8+ T cells had, on average, more expanded clones than CD4+.

Patients with autoimmune history or systemic immunosuppression were excluded. There are 15 residues in the CDR3. In germline, CDR1 is MNHEY, CDR2 SVGAGI. With 0 bases clipped from V and 5 bases from J, the junction kept 3 bases outside the gene matches. The V and J genes are TRBV6-5 and TRBJ1-4; 7 nucleotides agree with TRBD1. This specimen was CD4+ or CD8+ T cells sorted from blood, taken in a trial of the OX40 agonist ivuxolimab. The TCR originated in an adult with an advanced solid tumor such as melanoma, head and neck, liver or kidney cancer. CDR3 residues: CASSYSGDRNEKLFF. CDR3 DNA: TGTGCCAGCAGTTACTCCGGGGACAGAAATGAAAAACTGTTTTTT.